One and the same sample provided the 8 T cell receptor beta chains below, sequenced in a study of cytomegalovirus exposure and HLA in healthy donors. Amplification used 60 Vbeta primers and 13 Jbeta primers. Only in-frame clones appear in the TCRdb table, and some are missing; sequencing was by immunoSEQ multiplex PCR. The data contain some 200,000 clones, around 86% of them singletons. Material for sequencing was PBMCs. All receptors come from a middle-aged man in good health and CMV-seronegative.

As for this clone: The junction departs from the called germline gene at one end, perhaps through a read error. This chain uses TRBV7-9 with TRBJ2-7; 7 bases match TRBD1. Germline lookup yields CDR1 SEHNR and CDR2 FQNEAQ (reference sequence). The CDR3 runs 16 residues. Here the CDR3 DNA reads TGTTCCAGCAGCTTAGACAGGGCAGCGAGCTCCTACGAGCAGTACTTC. Its protein product is CSSSLDRAASSYEQYF.

This clone was observed a handful of times. This sequence joins TRBV5-1 and TRBJ1-1; 7 positions agree with TRBD1. The CDR3 contains 14 residues. V was pared by 2 bases and J by 2 bases, with 3 bases of the junction left unmatched. Germline V gives CDR1 SGHRS, CDR2 YFSETQ. As DNA, the CDR3 is TGCGCCAGCAGCTTCGACAGGGTCAACACTGAAGCTTTCTTT. Translated, it gives CASSFDRVNTEAFF. The complete variable domain, with remaining parts taken from reference TRBV5-1 and TRBJ1-1, reads KAGVTQTPRYLIKTRGQQVTLSCSPISGHRSVSWYQQTPGQGLQFLFEYFSETQRNKGNFPGRFSGRQFSNSRSEMNVSTLELGDSALYLCASSFDRVNTEAFFGQGTRLTVV.

The chain has TRBV4-1 and TRBJ2-3, with 14 bases fitting TRBD2. The CDR3 extends over 16 amino acids. J was trimmed by 6 bases and V by 4 bases; bases with no gene match: 6. Per the germline V gene, CDR1 is MGHRA and CDR2 is YSYEKL. DNA for the CDR3: TGCGCCAGCAGCCGACCGGGACTAGCGGGAGTCGATACGCAGTATTTT. Encoded protein: CASSRPGLAGVDTQYF.

The V gene is TRBV29-1, the J gene TRBJ2-4, with 7 positions matching TRBD1. V lost 5 bases to trimming and J lost 7 bases; unmatched junction nucleotides: 17. The CDR3 extends over 16 amino acids. CDR1 SQVTM and CDR2 ANQGSEA come from the germline V gene. CDR3 sequence: CSVSRERQGIGNIQYF. In DNA, the CDR3 is TGCAGCGTTTCTCGCGAACGACAGGGCATAGGGAACATTCAGTACTTC.

The chain links TRBV7-3 to TRBJ2-1; 7 bases map to TRBD2. Germline lookup yields CDR1 SGHTA and CDR2 FQGTGA. The CDR3 runs to 14 residues. V gave up 1 base and J gave up 8 bases; unmatched junction bases: 5. The CDR3 here is CASSLMGGYDEQFF. CDR3 in DNA: TGTGCCAGCAGCTTAATGGGGGGGTACGATGAGCAGTTCTTC.

The genes are TRBV4-3 and TRBJ1-3; D is uncertain. V dropped 1 base and J dropped 0 bases, with 16 bases sitting between them. Germline V gene sequence: CDR1 LGHNA, CDR2 YSLEER. There are 18 residues in the CDR3. The CDR3 here is CASSQVVARGSSGNTIYF. CDR3 bases: TGCGCCAGCAGCCAAGTAGTTGCCCGGGGAAGCTCTGGAAACACCATATATTTT.

The V and J genes are TRBV19 and TRBJ2-7, with D maybe TRBD1 (5 bases). With 5 bases removed from V and 3 bases from J, the gap between germline ends came to 11 bases. This CDR3 has 13 residues. Germline CDR1 LNHDA, CDR2 SQIVND (reference sequence). For the CDR3, the DNA is TGTGCCAGTAGTTCAGGGATCCTCTACGAGCAGTACTTC. Protein sequence: CASSSGILYEQYF.

This chain links TRBV14 with TRBJ2-5; 8 nucleotides match TRBD1. Germline lookup yields CDR1 SGHDN and CDR2 FVKESK. V trimming: 0 bases; J trimming: 3 bases; junction bases outside the gene matches: 9. The CDR3 is 17 amino acids. The CDR3 region has the DNA TGTGCCAGCAGCCAAGATTGGAGACAGGGGCGTAAAGAGACCCAGTACTTC. Residues: CASSQDWRQGRKETQYF.